The present entry profiles one T cell receptor beta chain with its context. Antigen unknown. Noted time point: persistent/refractory GD, antithyroid drugs over 5 years with positive TRAb. PBMC RNA served as the TCR library source. A roughly 8.7-milliliter sample of peripheral blood was drawn into EDTA tubes. Through Arm-PCR of CDR3 regions and iRepertoire HTBI primers, TCR beta libraries were built. Authors' methods: Across samples, roughly 64 TRBV and some 13 TRBJ segments were found. MiXCR was run by TCRdb on the multiplex PCR reads, yielding one entry per CDR3 protein. These V and J calls are TCRdb output, not the study's own analysis. The sample has hundreds of thousands of distinct CDR3 sequences, 30% seen once. The data were taken from a study of regulatory T cells in long-lasting Graves disease. Whole-study results and caveats: It was peripheral blood alone, not thyroid tissue, that was studied.

Trimming stripped 11 bases from V and 1 base from J, with 14 bases between. CDR1 is MNHEY, CDR2 SVGEGT, per germline. The CDR3 has 13 amino acids. Sequencing was performed on peripheral blood mononuclear cells (PBMCs), taken when the disease was refractory, from a patient treated with antithyroid drugs. The sequence was obtained from a female donor with Graves disease. The rearrangement uses TRBV6-2 or TRBV6-3 and TRBJ1-1; no clear D. Here the CDR3 DNA reads TGTGCCTCCGGGGATGGGGAGAACACTGAAGCTTTCTTT. It translates to CASGDGENTEAFF.